A selection of T cell receptor beta chains follows, all from one sample in a study of cytomegalovirus exposure and HLA in healthy donors. Assay: immunoSEQ multiplex PCR; the TCRdb copy retains only in-frame clones and omits some. The profile shows about 190,000 clones, roughly 77% of them singletons. The sequenced sample was PBMCs. The receptors were gathered from a man aged 25-45 years in good health and CMV-seropositive. CDR3s include the opening cysteine and the closing phenylalanine or tryptophan. Size values are once, few and many counts, or a class for expanded clones, and some rows have none.

few	TRBV5-4	TRBJ2-7	CASSLGARDVEQYF
NA	TRBV4-2	TRBJ1-1	CASSKTGGTEAFF
once	TRBV9	TRBJ2-6	CASSVPTGGTGSGANVLTF
NA	TRBV4-1	TRBJ2-5	CASSPLWAARQETQYF
NA	TRBV7-3	TRBJ2-4	CASSLTRANIQYF
few	TRBV5-1	TRBJ1-2	CASSFLPLQTPSGYTF
NA	TRBV7-8	TRBJ1-2	CASSLAVAGYGYTF
NA	TRBV28	TRBJ2-7	CASSLLSYSSYEQYF
NA	TRBV27	TRBJ1-5	CASSFGTGGDQPQHF
NA	TRBV6-6	TRBJ2-7	CASSLAGAPYEQYF
NA	TRBV7-6	TRBJ2-3	CASSLRGAGNTQYF
NA	TRBV2	TRBJ2-7	CASSARGGGNTYEQYF
NA	TRBV7-9	TRBJ2-7	CASSSGTGTYEQYF
NA	TRBV7-3	TRBJ2-3	CASSLGKPGLVGYF
NA	TRBV9	TRBJ2-7	CASSLSGSPRNEQYF
NA	TRBV29-1	TRBJ2-1	CSVAGGNEQFF
few	TRBV10-3	TRBJ1-2	CAISADRVGGYTF
NA	TRBV27	TRBJ2-7	CASSRQGGTYEQYF